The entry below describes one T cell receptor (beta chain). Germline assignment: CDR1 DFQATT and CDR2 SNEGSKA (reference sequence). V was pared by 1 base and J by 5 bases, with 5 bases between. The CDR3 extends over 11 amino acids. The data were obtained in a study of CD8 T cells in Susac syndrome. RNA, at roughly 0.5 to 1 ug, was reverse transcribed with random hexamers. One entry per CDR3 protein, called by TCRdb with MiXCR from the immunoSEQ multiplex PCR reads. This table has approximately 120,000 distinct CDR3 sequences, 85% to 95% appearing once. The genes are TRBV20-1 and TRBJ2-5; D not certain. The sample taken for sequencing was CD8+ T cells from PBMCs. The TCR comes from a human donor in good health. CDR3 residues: CSARGAETQYF. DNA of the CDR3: TGCAGTGCTAGAGGAGCCGAGACCCAGTACTTC.